This is a list of T cell receptor beta chains from one sample in a study of T-cell reconstitution after alpha-beta-depleted transplantation in children. TCRdb reprocessed the PCR reads with MiXCR, giving one entry per CDR3 protein. The sample gives nearly 250,000 distinct CDR3 sequences, 7.5% to 9.5% of which show up once; just under 6.5% is in the top ten. The source material was PBMCs, mostly from graft donor cells, sampled 180 days after TCRalphabeta/CD19-depleted stem cell transplant. The source of these receptors is a male patient aged 5 to 17 who had a stem cell transplant for acute lymphoblastic leukemia, so the T cells may come from the graft donor. Both conserved end residues are part of each CDR3. A D gene is named only where the DNA matches it firmly. Clone size is shown for a subset of rows, as once, few, many or a class of expanded clone.

>many|.|TRBJ2-2|TRBV7-6
TGTGCCAGCAGCTTAGAATTGGTCCGGCCCGGGACCGGGGAGCTGTTTTTT
CASSLELVRPGTGELFF
>.|.|TRBJ2-1|TRBV6-2/TRBV6-3
TGTGCCAGCAGTTACATTGCGGGGGCCGTATACAATGAGCAGTTCTTC
CASSYIAGAVYNEQFF
>many|.|TRBJ2-4|TRBV12-3/TRBV12-4
TGTGCCAGCAGTTTAGCCCGGCGGGCAGCCAAAAACATTCAGTACTTC
CASSLARRAAKNIQYF
>few|.|TRBJ1-6|TRBV19
TGTGCCAGTACTCGAATCGTGGACTCAAGAGAGCCCCTCCACTTT
CASTRIVDSREPLHF
>many|.|TRBJ2-5|TRBV29-1
TGCAGCGTTGATGGACCCGTGAGGGAGACCCAGTACTTC
CSVDGPVRETQYF
>many|.|TRBJ2-3|TRBV6-5
TGTGCCAGCAGTTACGGCAGGTCGAGCACAGATACGCAGTATTTT
CASSYGRSSTDTQYF
>many|.|TRBJ2-2|TRBV20-1
TGCAGTGCTAGATATCCCGGCACCGGGGAGCTGTTTTTT
CSARYPGTGELFF
>many|TRBD1|TRBJ2-4|TRBV5-1
TGCGCCAGCAGCCCCCGGACAGGGTCCAAAAACATTCAGTACTTC
CASSPRTGSKNIQYF
>many|.|TRBJ2-1|TRBV5-1
TGCGCCAGCAGCTTATCTCTGACTAGATCCTACAATGAGCAGTTCTTC
CASSLSLTRSYNEQFF
>many|TRBD1|TRBJ1-1|TRBV20-1
TGCAGTGCTAGTGCACAGGCCAGGGGGTGGGGTGAAGCTTTCTTT
CSASAQARGWGEAFF
>many|TRBD1|TRBJ2-2|TRBV7-2
TGTGCCAGCAGCCCGGGACAGCACACCGGGGAGCTGTTTTTT
CASSPGQHTGELFF
>many|.|TRBJ1-5|TRBV7-9
TGTGCCAGCAGCTTGGGTACGGTAAATCAGCCCCAGCATTTT
CASSLGTVNQPQHF
>many|TRBD1|TRBJ2-2|TRBV3-1
TGTGCCAGCAGCGAAGACAGGGGGCGCGACCCCGGGGAGCTGTTTTTT
CASSEDRGRDPGELFF
>many|TRBD1|TRBJ2-3|TRBV5-1
TGCGCCAGCACCCTCCCGACAGGGATCACAGATACGCAGTATTTT
CASTLPTGITDTQYF
>many|TRBD1|TRBJ2-6|TRBV6-5
TGTGCCAGCAGGTACAGGGGGCGACGCTCTGGGGCCAACGTCCTGACTTTC
CASRYRGRRSGANVLTF
>many|.|TRBJ1-4|TRBV29-1
TGCAGCGTCGGGCCAACTAATGAAAAACTGTTTTTT
CSVGPTNEKLFF
>many|TRBD2|TRBJ2-5|TRBV20-1
TGCAGTGCCAGAGGACTAGAGGAGACCCAGTACTTC
CSARGLEETQYF
>many|.|TRBJ2-1|TRBV5-1
TGCGCCAGCAGCTTTGTGATTCTAGCTAACTCCTACAATGAGCAGTTCTTC
CASSFVILANSYNEQFF
>.|.|TRBJ2-2|TRBV7-9
TGTGCCAGCAAGAGCCCGCCGCTGAACACCGGGGAGCTGTTTTTT
CASKSPPLNTGELFF
>many|.|TRBJ2-6|TRBV27
TGTGCCAGCAGTTTTGGGCATATCTCTGGGGCCAACGTCCTGACTTTC
CASSFGHISGANVLTF
>few|.|TRBJ2-3|TRBV6-5
TGTGCCAGCAGTTACTCGAGCGGCGGGGTAACAACAGATACGCAGTATTTT
CASSYSSGGVTTDTQYF
>many|.|TRBJ1-1|TRBV20-1
TGCAGTGCTAGAGTTGCGACAGGGAACACTGAAGCTTTCTTT
CSARVATGNTEAFF
>many|TRBD1|TRBJ2-5|TRBV19
TGTGCCAGTAGTATTAACAGGGGTGAGACCCAGTACTTC
CASSINRGETQYF
>many|.|TRBJ2-1|TRBV7-9
TGTGCCAGCAGCTTAATGAGACTAGATACCAATGAGCAGTTCTTC
CASSLMRLDTNEQFF
>many|.|TRBJ1-5|TRBV5-5
TGTGCCAGCAGCTTGAACGGCTATAGCAATCAGCCCCAGCATTTT
CASSLNGYSNQPQHF
>many|TRBD1|TRBJ1-2|TRBV9
TGTGCCAGCAGCTCCCGGGACAGAGGCTATGGCTACACCTTC
CASSSRDRGYGYTF
>many|.|TRBJ1-3|TRBV7-9
TGTGCCAGCAGCTTGCGGGTCGATGGAAACACCATATATTTT
CASSLRVDGNTIYF
>many|.|TRBJ2-7|TRBV5-1
TGCGCCAGCAAGCGTTGGCAGTACTTC
CASKRWQYF